These 14 T cell receptor beta chains came from one sample sequenced in a study of blood T cell repertoires in COVID-19. Profiling relied on immunoSEQ multiplex PCR, and the TCRdb table lists in-frame clones only, not all of them. Here the sample spans more than 250,000 clones, approximately 90% being singletons. The specimen sequenced was PBMCs or T cells enriched from blood (not recorded which). The receptors derive from a woman between 40 and 55 years old who had recovered from COVID-19.

The V call is TRBV4-1, the J call TRBJ1-3; 7 bases align to TRBD1. The V and J ends lost 3 bases and 2 bases, in that order; junction bases with no gene match: 4. CDR1 and CDR2 from the germline V gene are MGHRA and YSYEKL. This CDR3 comprises 15 residues. The DNA of the CDR3 is TGCGCCAGCAGCCAGGAAGACAGGGCTGGAAACACCATATATTTT. This gives the protein CASSQEDRAGNTIYF.

The V and J genes are TRBV6-5 and TRBJ2-2, with D possibly TRBD2 on 6 matching bases. CDR3 length: 13 amino acids. V was shortened by 6 bases and J by 7 bases, with 12 bases between the two germline ends. CDR1 is MNHEY and CDR2 is SVGAGI in the germline V gene. The CDR3 DNA follows: TGTGCCAGCAGATCTATTAGCGGCGGGGAGCTGTTTTTT. Its translation: CASRSISGGELFF.

The genes are TRBV9 and TRBJ1-1; D gene ambiguous. The CDR3 is made up of 13 amino acids. The V end lost 0 bases, the J end lost 3 bases, and 6 bases lay between the germline ends. Germline CDR1 reads SGDLS; CDR2 reads YYNGEE. Here the CDR3 DNA reads TGTGCCAGCAGCGTAGAGAGGTACACTGAAGCTTTCTTT. It specifies CASSVERYTEAFF.

CDR3 nucleotides: TGTGCCAGCAGTTTCCGACTTACAGGGTACGGTGACAATCAGCCCCAGCATTTT. It encodes CASSFRLTGYGDNQPQHF. This chain connects TRBV28 to TRBJ1-5, with D possibly matching TRBD1 (6 bases). The V end was cut by 3 bases, the J end by 3 bases, with 21 bases between. Per germline, CDR1 MDHEN and CDR2 SYDVKM. CDR3 length: 18 residues.

V gene TRBV10-3 combines with J gene TRBJ2-7, with 12 bases matching TRBD2. The CDR3 contains 15 residues. V trimming: 8 bases; J trimming: 7 bases; junction bases outside the gene matches: 12. Per the germline V gene, CDR1 is ENHRY and CDR2 is SYGVKD. CDR3 sequence: CAIRPGASGRGEQYF. The CDR3 nucleotides are TGTGCCATCCGCCCGGGGGCTAGCGGGAGGGGAGAGCAGTACTTC.

V and J are TRBV19 and TRBJ1-1; 9 nucleotides line up with TRBD1. This CDR3 region has 15 residues. Germline values: CDR1 LNHDA, CDR2 SQIVND (reference sequence). V trimming: 6 bases; J trimming: 0 bases; junction bases outside the gene matches: 5. This chain's CDR3 is CASRTGTGLNTEAFF. Here the CDR3 DNA reads TGTGCCAGTAGAACCGGGACAGGGCTGAACACTGAAGCTTTCTTT.

This clone was found once. The CDR3 coding sequence is TGCGCCAGCAGCCAAGACCGGAGGAGCTATGGCTACACCTTC. Protein product: CASSQDRRSYGYTF. The rearrangement links TRBV4-3 to TRBJ1-2, with D unclear. The CDR3 sequence is 14 residues long. Trimming removed 0 bases at V and 4 bases at J, with 9 bases between. Germline CDR1 is LGHNA and CDR2 is YSLEER.

J is TRBJ1-5 and V is TRBV19; no clear D. The V end lost 0 bases, the J end lost 6 bases, and 12 bases lay between the germline ends. Germline V lookup: CDR1 LNHDA, CDR2 SQIVND (reference sequence). The length of the CDR3 is 15 residues. The CDR3 sequence is CASSIDGFSGQPQHF. DNA for the CDR3: TGTGCCAGTAGTATAGACGGGTTTTCGGGTCAGCCCCAGCATTTT.

This chain links TRBV7-2 with TRBJ1-5, with D perhaps matching TRBD1 (5 bases). The CDR3 spans 15 residues. V lost 5 bases and J lost 1, with 12 bases in between. Looked up from germline, CDR1 is SGHTA and CDR2 is FQGNSA. The CDR3 nucleotides are TGTGCCAGCAGCGTTGGAGGGACGAGCAATCAGCCCCAGCATTTT. The encoded protein is CASSVGGTSNQPQHF.

This clone was picked up a small number of times. The J gene is TRBJ1-1, the V gene TRBV24-1; TRBD1 aligns across 8 bases. This CDR3 is 19 amino acids long. The junction had 15 bases not matched to a gene; V was cut back by 4 bases and J by 0 bases. Germline CDR1 is KGHDR and CDR2 is SFDVKD. The CDR3 here is CATSDLSQGGDSMNTEAFF. CDR3 bases: TGTGCCACCAGTGACCTTTCACAGGGGGGGGATTCCATGAACACTGAAGCTTTCTTT.

This chain connects TRBV30 to TRBJ2-1, with 11 bases matching TRBD2. CDR3 size: 14 residues. Germline CDR1 and CDR2: GTSNPN and SVGIG (reference sequence). V gave up 2 bases and J gave up 9 bases; unmatched junction bases: 6. The CDR3 loop reads CAWSTSGRGSEQFF. CDR3 nucleotide sequence: TGTGCCTGGAGTACTAGCGGGAGAGGTAGTGAGCAGTTCTTC. Full variable domain (missing parts from reference TRBV30 and TRBJ2-1): SQTIHQWPATLVQPVGSPLSLECTVEGTSNPNLYWYRQAAGRGLQLLFYSVGIGQISSEVPQNLSASRPQDRQFILSSKKLLLSDSGFYLCAWSTSGRGSEQFFGPGTRLTVL.

The rearrangement joins TRBV14 to TRBJ2-7, with TRBD2 identical over 9 bases. Germline loops: CDR1 SGHDN, CDR2 FVKESK. V was pared by 2 bases and J by 2 bases, with 4 bases of the junction left unmatched. CDR3 length: 15 amino acids. The CDR3 nucleotides are TGTGCCAGCAGCCAATTAGCGGGAGAGGCCTACGAGCAGTACTTC. This encodes CASSQLAGEAYEQYF.

With respect to this clone: Other nucleotide sequences from this sample produce the same CDR3. The chain combines TRBV12-3 or TRBV12-4 with TRBJ2-5; no clear D. The CDR3 runs 11 residues. The germline V and J ends were trimmed by 2 bases and 5 bases, with 3 bases remaining between them. The DNA of the CDR3 is TGTGCCAGCAGTTTACGGGAGACCCAGTACTTC. Residues: CASSLRETQYF.

V gene TRBV3-1 (or the pseudogene TRBV3-2) combines with J gene TRBJ2-7, with 7 bases identical to TRBD1. CDR1 is LGHDT and CDR2 is YNNKEL in the germline V gene (reference sequence). V was pared by 1 base and J by 4 bases, with 7 bases of the junction left unmatched. The CDR3 consists of 15 residues. For the CDR3, the DNA is TGTGCCAGCAGCCAAGTAGGGGGCAACCGATACGAGCAGTACTTC. This codes for CASSQVGGNRYEQYF.